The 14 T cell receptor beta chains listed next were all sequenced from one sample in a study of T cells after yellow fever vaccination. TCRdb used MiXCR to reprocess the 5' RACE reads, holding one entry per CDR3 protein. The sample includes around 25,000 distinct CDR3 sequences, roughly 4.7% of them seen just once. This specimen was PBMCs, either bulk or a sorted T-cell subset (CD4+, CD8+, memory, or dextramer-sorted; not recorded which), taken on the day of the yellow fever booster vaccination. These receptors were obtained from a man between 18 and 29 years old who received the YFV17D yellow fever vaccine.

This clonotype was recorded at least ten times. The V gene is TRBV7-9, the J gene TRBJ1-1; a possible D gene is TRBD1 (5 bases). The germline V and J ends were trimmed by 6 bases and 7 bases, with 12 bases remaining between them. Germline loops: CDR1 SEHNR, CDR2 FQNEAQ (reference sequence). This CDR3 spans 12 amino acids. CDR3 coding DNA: TGTGCCAGCAGTTCCCGGGGGGGTGAAGCTTTCTTT. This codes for CASSSRGGEAFF.

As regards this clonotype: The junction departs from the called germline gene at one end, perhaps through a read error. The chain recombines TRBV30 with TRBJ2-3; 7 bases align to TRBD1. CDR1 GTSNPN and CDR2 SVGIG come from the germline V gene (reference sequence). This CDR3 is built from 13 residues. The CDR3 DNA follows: TGTGCCTGGTCCAGGGGGAACACAGTTACGCAGTATTTT. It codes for CAWSRGNTVTQYF.

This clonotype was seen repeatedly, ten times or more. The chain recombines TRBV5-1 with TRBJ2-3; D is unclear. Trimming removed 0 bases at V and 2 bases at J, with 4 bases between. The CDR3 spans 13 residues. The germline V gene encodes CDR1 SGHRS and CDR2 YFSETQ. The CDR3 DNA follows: TGCGCCAGCAGCTTGGTGCCCACAGATACGCAGTATTTT. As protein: CASSLVPTDTQYF.

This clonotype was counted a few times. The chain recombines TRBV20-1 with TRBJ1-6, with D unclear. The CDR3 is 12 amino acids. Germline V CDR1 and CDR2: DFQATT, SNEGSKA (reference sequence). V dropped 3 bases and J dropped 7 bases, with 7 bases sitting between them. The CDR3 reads CSARPTNSPLHF. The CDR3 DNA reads TGCAGTGCTAGGCCGACGAATTCACCCCTCCACTTT.

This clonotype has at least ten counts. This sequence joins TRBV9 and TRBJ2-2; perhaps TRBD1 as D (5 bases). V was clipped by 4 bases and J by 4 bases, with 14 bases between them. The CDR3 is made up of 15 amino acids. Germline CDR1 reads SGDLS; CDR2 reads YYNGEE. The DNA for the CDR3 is TGTGCCAGCAGCACCCGGCATCAGGGCACCGGGGAGCTGTTTTTT. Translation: CASSTRHQGTGELFF.

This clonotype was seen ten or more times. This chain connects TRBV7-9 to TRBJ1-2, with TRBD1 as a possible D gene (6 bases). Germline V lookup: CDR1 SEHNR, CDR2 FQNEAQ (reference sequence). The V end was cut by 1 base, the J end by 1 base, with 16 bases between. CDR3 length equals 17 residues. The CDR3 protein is CASSLGSGTSLNYGYTF. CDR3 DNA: TGTGCCAGCAGCTTAGGTTCCGGGACATCCCTTAACTATGGCTACACCTTC. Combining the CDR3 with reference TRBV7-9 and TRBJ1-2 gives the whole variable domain DTGVSQNPRHKITKRGQNVTFRCDPISEHNRLYWYRQTLGQGPEFLTYFQNEAQLEKSRLLSDRFSAERPKGSFSTLEIQRTEQGDSAMYLCASSLGSGTSLNYGYTFGSGTRLTVV.

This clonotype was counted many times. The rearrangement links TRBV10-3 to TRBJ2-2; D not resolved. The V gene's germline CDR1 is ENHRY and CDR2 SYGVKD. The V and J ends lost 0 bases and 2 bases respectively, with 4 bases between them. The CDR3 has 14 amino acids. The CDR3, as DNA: TGTGCCATCAGTGAGTCGAGCAACACCGGGGAGCTGTTTTTT. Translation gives CAISESSNTGELFF.

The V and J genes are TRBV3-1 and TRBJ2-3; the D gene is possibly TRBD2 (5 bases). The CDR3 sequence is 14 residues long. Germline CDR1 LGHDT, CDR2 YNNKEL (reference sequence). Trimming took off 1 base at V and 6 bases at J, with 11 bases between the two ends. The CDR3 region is CASSQGAPGDTQYF. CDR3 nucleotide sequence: TGTGCCAGCAGCCAAGGGGCCCCGGGGGATACGCAGTATTTT.

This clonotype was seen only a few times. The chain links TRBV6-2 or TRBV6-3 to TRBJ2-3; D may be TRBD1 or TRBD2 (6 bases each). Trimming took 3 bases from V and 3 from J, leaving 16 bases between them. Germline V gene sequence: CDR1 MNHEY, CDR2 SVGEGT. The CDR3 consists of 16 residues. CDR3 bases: TGTGCCAGCAGTTATAACTACAGGGCGGGGACAGATACGCAGTATTTT. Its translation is CASSYNYRAGTDTQYF.

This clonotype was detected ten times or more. The DNA of the CDR3 is TGTGCCAGCAGTGAACATACGACAGGGAGCTACGAGCAGTACTTC. Translation: CASSEHTTGSYEQYF. This chain uses TRBV6-1 with TRBJ2-7, with 7 positions matching TRBD1. Trimming took 2 bases from V and 3 from J; bases not matched to a gene: 7. Looked up from germline, CDR1 is MNHNS and CDR2 is SASEGT. The CDR3 spans 15 residues.

The CDR3 protein is CASSSNRVSGELFF. CDR3 nucleotides: TGTGCCAGCTCATCCAACAGGGTTTCAGGGGAGCTGTTTTTT. The chain joins TRBV18 to TRBJ2-2; D may be TRBD1 (6 bases). This CDR3 has 14 residues. CDR1 is KGHSH and CDR2 is LQKENI in the germline V gene. Between the trimmed V and J ends, which lost 5 bases and 8 bases, there was a span of 15 bases.

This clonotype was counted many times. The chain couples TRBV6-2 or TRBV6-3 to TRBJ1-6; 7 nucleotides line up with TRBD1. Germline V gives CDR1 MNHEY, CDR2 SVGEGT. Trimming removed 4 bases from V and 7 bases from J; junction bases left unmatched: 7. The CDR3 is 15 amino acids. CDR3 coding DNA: TGTGCCAGCAGTTCGAGGGGGCGCGGAAATTCACCCCTCCACTTT. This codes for CASSSRGRGNSPLHF.

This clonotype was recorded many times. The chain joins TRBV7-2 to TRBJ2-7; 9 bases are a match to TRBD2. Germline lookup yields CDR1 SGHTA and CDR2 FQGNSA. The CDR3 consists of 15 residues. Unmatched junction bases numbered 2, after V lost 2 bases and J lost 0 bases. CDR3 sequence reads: CASSLSSGVSYEQYF. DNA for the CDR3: TGTGCCAGCAGCTTATCTAGCGGGGTCTCCTACGAGCAGTACTTC.

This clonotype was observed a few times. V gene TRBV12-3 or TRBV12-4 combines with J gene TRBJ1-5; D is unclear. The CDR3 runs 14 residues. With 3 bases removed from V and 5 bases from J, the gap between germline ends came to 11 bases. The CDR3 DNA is TGTGCCAGCAGTTTCGCCGGACTTGATCAGCCCCAGCATTTT. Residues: CASSFAGLDQPQHF.